This T cell receptor beta chain was captured by sequencing in a study of Graves' ophthalmopathy and Graves' hyperthyroidism. Overall study results and limits: Cross-validated, the 13-signature model showed 87.88%/81.08% sensitivity/specificity, and 80%/75% in the test set.

Points on this clonotype: Its target is unknown.

Researchers took RNA transcripts and amplified TCR beta CDR3 regions from them. The first-round RT-PCR employed HTBI primers together with the Qiagen OneStep RT-PCR kit. A multiplex PCR was then performed as the second round. TCRdb reprocessed the multiplex PCR reads with MiXCR, giving one entry per CDR3 protein. This sample has 660,000 or so distinct CDR3 sequences, with roughly 39% found just once. Ophthalmopathy donors' eye disease showed moderate-to-severe activity, CAS of at least 3, NOSPECS of at least 4 and duration under 3 months. With 7 bases clipped from V and 1 base from J, the junction kept 2 bases outside the gene matches. This CDR3 is 13 amino acids long. Germline V lookup: CDR1 WSHSY, CDR2 SAAADI.

The receptor was isolated from an adult man with Graves' ophthalmopathy. The rearrangement uses TRBV10-2 and TRBJ2-5; 8 bases align to TRBD1. The sample consisted of peripheral blood. CDR3 protein: CASTGTGQETQYF. In DNA form, the CDR3 reads TGCGCCAGCACTGGGACAGGCCAAGAGACCCAGTACTTC.